This T cell receptor (beta chain) was obtained from a study of blood T cells in healthy people across ages. This clonotype was seen more than once but under ten times. Trimming cost V 6 bases and J 3 bases; bases outside gene matches: 8. The CDR3 length is 15 residues. CDR1 SNHLY and CDR2 FYNNEI come from the germline V gene. Total RNA was isolated from each sample in quantities of at least 6 micrograms. Next came a second PCR, run for about 7 to 12 cycles, which used a sample-barcoded 5' primer along with a J-beta primer mix. CDR3-containing paired-end reads numbered at least 2.5 million in each sample. MiXCR, run by TCRdb on the 5' RACE reads, gives a single entry per CDR3 protein. The data show about 640,000 distinct CDR3 sequences, about 53% seen once.

Sequencing input: blood. The sequence came from a man in his 60s in good health. The chain recombines TRBV2 with TRBJ2-7, with 10 bases matching TRBD1. DNA for the CDR3: TGTGCCAGCAGATTGGACAGGGGGGGACACTACGAGCAGTACTTC. Protein: CASRLDRGGHYEQYF.